The 17 T cell receptor beta chains listed next were all sequenced from one sample in a study of graft-versus-host responses after intestinal transplantation. Assay used: immunoSEQ multiplex PCR; TCRdb lists only in-frame clones, some missing. The sample records 45,000 to 55,000 clones, roughly nine tenths being singletons. Sequences were derived from PBMCs, sampled 650 to 680 days after intestinal transplant. The receptors were sampled from a human patient who received an intestinal transplant, so some T cells may come from the graft donor.

The rearrangement links TRBV5-1 to TRBJ2-4, with 9 positions matching TRBD1. Germline CDR1 is SGHRS and CDR2 is YFSETQ. V was pared by 4 bases and J by 0 bases, with 5 bases of the junction left unmatched. This CDR3 spans 16 amino acids. In DNA, the CDR3 is TGCGCCAGCAGCCCTAGACAGGGGGAAGCCAAAAACATTCAGTACTTC. As protein: CASSPRQGEAKNIQYF.

The V and J genes are TRBV6-1 and TRBJ2-2; D call uncertain. This CDR3 is built from 14 residues. V was trimmed by 2 bases and J by 5 bases, leaving 9 bases between them. Germline CDR1 and CDR2: MNHNS and SASEGT. The CDR3 DNA is TGTGCCAGCAGTGAACGGGCTAGGACCGGGGAGCTGTTTTTT. This codes for CASSERARTGELFF.

V and J are TRBV7-9 and TRBJ1-1; perhaps TRBD1 as D (5 bases). Trimming stripped 4 bases from V and 4 bases from J, with 10 bases between. Germline CDR1 SEHNR, CDR2 FQNEAQ (reference sequence). The CDR3 totals 13 residues. DNA for the CDR3: TGTGCCAGCAGCTCCCAGGGATTCACTGAAGCTTTCTTT. Translated: CASSSQGFTEAFF. Using reference TRBV7-9 and TRBJ1-1 for the parts outside the CDR3, the full variable domain is DTGVSQNPRHKITKRGQNVTFRCDPISEHNRLYWYRQTLGQGPEFLTYFQNEAQLEKSRLLSDRFSAERPKGSFSTLEIQRTEQGDSAMYLCASSSQGFTEAFFGQGTRLTVV.

The chain recombines TRBV4-2 with TRBJ1-2; possibly TRBD1 for D (5 bases). The V end lost 0 bases, the J end lost 4 bases, and 9 bases lay between the germline ends. This CDR3 is built from 14 residues. The germline V gene has CDR1 LGHNA and CDR2 YNFKEQ. This chain's CDR3 is CASSQERGPYGYTF. The DNA for the CDR3 is TGTGCCAGCAGCCAAGAACGGGGCCCCTATGGCTACACCTTC.

The chain joins TRBV4-1 to TRBJ2-2; D tentatively reads TRBD1 or TRBD2 (6 bases each). CDR3 length: 17 residues. Per germline, CDR1 MGHRA and CDR2 YSYEKL. V lost 4 bases and J lost 0, with 15 bases in between. The CDR3: CASSPKRGAPNTGELFF. The CDR3 DNA is TGCGCCAGCAGCCCGAAAAGGGGGGCGCCGAACACCGGGGAGCTGTTTTTT.

The chain has TRBV30 and TRBJ2-7; TRBD1 aligns across 7 bases. CDR1 is GTSNPN and CDR2 is SVGIG in the germline V gene (reference sequence). The CDR3 runs 12 residues. J was trimmed by 9 bases and V by 0 bases; bases with no gene match: 5. The CDR3 is CAWSVDRVGQYF. The CDR3 region has the DNA TGTGCCTGGAGTGTAGACAGGGTTGGGCAGTACTTC.

The V call is TRBV5-1, the J call TRBJ2-5; 7 bases align to TRBD2. CDR3 length equals 13 residues. CDR1 is SGHRS and CDR2 is YFSETQ in the germline V gene. The V and J ends lost 10 bases and 5 bases, in that order; junction bases with no gene match: 11. For the CDR3, the DNA is TGCGCCGGAATACGACTAGCCGGGGAGACCCAGTACTTC. This encodes CAGIRLAGETQYF.

This clone has more than one count but fewer than ten. This chain connects TRBV10-3 to TRBJ2-1; D is ambiguous. Germline CDR1 and CDR2: ENHRY and SYGVKD. The V gene lost 8 bases and the J gene lost 5 bases, with 13 bases spanning the gap. This CDR3 has 13 amino acids. This CDR3 is CAIESDGHNEQFF. CDR3 sequence (DNA): TGTGCCATCGAAAGCGACGGACACAATGAGCAGTTCTTC.

This sequence joins TRBV7-6 and TRBJ2-3, with D possibly matching TRBD2 (5 bases). The CDR3 extends over 15 amino acids. The V and J ends lost 6 bases and 0 bases respectively, with 13 bases between them. Per the germline V gene, CDR1 is SGHVS and CDR2 is FNYEAQ. CDR3 residues: CASRATWTSTDTQYF. The CDR3 DNA is TGTGCCAGCAGGGCAACCTGGACTAGCACAGATACGCAGTATTTT.

The chain recombines TRBV7-9 with TRBJ1-1, with D possibly matching TRBD1 (6 bases). Trimming left V 5 bases short and J 0 bases short, with 16 bases between. This CDR3 spans 16 amino acids. CDR1 is SEHNR, CDR2 FQNEAQ, per germline (reference sequence). CDR3 region: CASSLNPGGMNTEAFF. As DNA, the CDR3 is TGTGCCAGCAGCCTTAACCCCGGGGGCATGAACACTGAAGCTTTCTTT.

The chain employs TRBV5-1 and TRBJ2-7; perhaps D is TRBD1 or TRBD2 (5 bases each). Trimming shortened V by 1 base and J by 5 bases, and 7 bases separated the two germline ends. This CDR3 is built from 12 residues. Per germline, CDR1 SGHRS and CDR2 YFSETQ. CDR3 loop: CASSLMGDEQYF. CDR3 coding DNA: TGCGCCAGCAGCTTGATGGGGGACGAGCAGTACTTC.

The chain has TRBV7-9 and TRBJ1-1, with no clear D. The CDR3 runs to 15 residues. Looked up from germline, CDR1 is SEHNR and CDR2 is FQNEAQ (reference sequence). Trimming cost V 3 bases and J 0 bases, with 11 bases left between them. CDR3 nucleotide sequence: TGTGCCAGCAGCTTTTTGCACGGCATGAACACTGAAGCTTTCTTT. Its translation: CASSFLHGMNTEAFF. The full variable domain, in which reference TRBV7-9 and TRBJ1-1 provide the parts outside the CDR3, is DTGVSQNPRHKITKRGQNVTFRCDPISEHNRLYWYRQTLGQGPEFLTYFQNEAQLEKSRLLSDRFSAERPKGSFSTLEIQRTEQGDSAMYLCASSFLHGMNTEAFFGQGTRLTVV.

The V gene is TRBV5-1, the J gene TRBJ1-2, with D unclear. The CDR3 covers 12 residues. The V end was cut by 1 base, the J end by 0 bases, with 1 base between. Germline values: CDR1 SGHRS, CDR2 YFSETQ. In nucleotides, the CDR3 is TGCGCCAGCAGCTTGACTAACTATGGCTACACCTTC. It yields the protein CASSLTNYGYTF.

CDR3 sequence: CASSLAQGLYYEQYF. The CDR3 region has the DNA TGTGCCAGCAGCTTAGCCCAGGGCCTGTACTACGAGCAGTACTTC. The chain couples TRBV7-9 to TRBJ2-7; D is possibly TRBD1 (5 bases). This CDR3 comprises 15 residues. V was clipped by 0 bases and J by 3 bases, with 12 bases between them. Germline CDR1 reads SEHNR; CDR2 reads FQNEAQ (reference sequence).

This chain uses TRBV5-4 with TRBJ2-3; 7 bases map to TRBD2. V shed 0 bases, J shed 2 bases, and the junction held 6 bases outside the gene matches. The CDR3 totals 16 residues. Germline V gene sequence: CDR1 SGHNT, CDR2 YYREEE (reference sequence). The CDR3 nucleotides are TGTGCCAGCAGCTTGGGGGGGGGACCTTACACAGATACGCAGTATTTT. It yields the protein CASSLGGGPYTDTQYF.

The CDR3 DNA follows: TGTGCCAGTCAGACAGACAACTATGGCTACACCTTC. Its translation is CASQTDNYGYTF. The chain links TRBV19 to TRBJ1-2, with D perhaps matching TRBD1 (5 bases). V was shortened by 8 bases and J by 2 bases, with 9 bases between the two germline ends. There are 12 residues in the CDR3. The germline V gene has CDR1 LNHDA and CDR2 SQIVND (reference sequence).

J is TRBJ1-5 and V is TRBV4-1, with unresolved D. CDR1 MGHRA and CDR2 YSYEKL come from the germline V gene. The V end was cut by 1 base, the J end by 6 bases, with 10 bases between. The length of the CDR3 is 14 residues. This CDR3 is CASSQVSSGQPQHF. The DNA for the CDR3 is TGCGCCAGCAGCCAAGTATCGTCGGGTCAGCCCCAGCATTTT.